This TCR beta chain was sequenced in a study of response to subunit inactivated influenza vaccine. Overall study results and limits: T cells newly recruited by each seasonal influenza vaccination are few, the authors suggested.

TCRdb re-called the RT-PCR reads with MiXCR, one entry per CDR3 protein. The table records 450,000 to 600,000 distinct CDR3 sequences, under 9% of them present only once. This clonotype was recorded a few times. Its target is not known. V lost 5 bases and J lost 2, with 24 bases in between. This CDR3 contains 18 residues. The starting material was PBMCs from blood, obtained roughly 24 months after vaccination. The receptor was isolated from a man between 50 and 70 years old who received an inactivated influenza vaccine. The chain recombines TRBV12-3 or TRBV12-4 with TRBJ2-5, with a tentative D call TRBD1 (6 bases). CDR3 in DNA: TGTGCCAGCAGTCCTACAACCGATTTCACAGGGCCTCAAGAGACCCAGTACTTC. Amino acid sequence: CASSPTTDFTGPQETQYF.